This T cell receptor beta chain was retrieved from a study of blood T cell repertoires in COVID-19. Study summary: Spain, Italy and the United States supplied samples that represented acute and convalescent COVID-19. T cells, B-cell-depleted T cells, or PBMCs provided the cDNA or gDNA that served as material.

Per germline, CDR1 SGHRS and CDR2 YFSETQ. V was shortened by 0 bases and J by 5 bases, with 14 bases between the two germline ends. The length of the CDR3 is 15 residues. Using immunoSEQ multiplex PCR, the repertoire was profiled, and TCRdb retains in-frame clones only, with some absent. The sample lists 300,000 to 450,000 clones; approximately 89% were seen once. This clone was detected only a few times. The sequencing sample was made of peripheral blood. The TCR was taken from a woman in her sixties with COVID-19, enrolled during active disease. The chain combines TRBV5-1 with TRBJ1-1, with D unclear. The CDR3 sequence is CASSLGGMEGTEAFF. In DNA, the CDR3 is TGCGCCAGCAGCTTGGGTGGGATGGAGGGAACTGAAGCTTTCTTT.